The T cell receptor (beta chain) under discussion was sequenced for a study of cytomegalovirus exposure and HLA in healthy donors. Turning to the study itself: Approximately 85 million unique TCRs from HLA-typed donors were held in an early data release.

Study outcomes and limitations: Association of approximately 16,000 TCR beta sequences with HLA alleles was found at 0.05 false discovery rate in a later analysis. As a later analysis revealed, most CMV-associated TCR beta chains appeared HLA-restricted.

Donors were nominally healthy when sampled, though unrecorded immune exposures were likely. A multiplex PCR was run with 60 Vbeta primers and 13 Jbeta primers. Produced via immunoSEQ multiplex PCR; TCRdb's table is partial and in-frame only. Its listing shows around 74,000 clones. A remark on this clone: Its specificity is not known.

Sequencing used PBMCs. The receptor comes from a man between 45 and 60 years old in good health and CMV-seropositive.

DNA of the CDR3: TGTGCCATCAGTGTCCAGGATGGCTACACCTTC. This gives the protein CAISVQDGYTF. V gene TRBV10-3 combines with J gene TRBJ1-2, with unresolved D. The CDR3 runs 11 residues. The V gene's germline CDR1 is ENHRY and CDR2 SYGVKD. V was clipped by 4 bases and J by 6 bases, with 6 bases between them.